The next 30 T cell receptor beta chains were all read from a single sample in a study of beta chain features in type 1 diabetes. The isolated RNA, all of it, was reverse transcribed, so expressed TCRB transcripts were what got sequenced. The method was immunoSEQ multiplex PCR; TCRdb's version includes in-frame clones alone and lacks a portion of them. The table shows 680,000 or so clones, with around a sixth occurring only once. The sequencing input was naive CD4+ T cells from blood. The receptors derive from a man younger than 35 in good health.

This sequence joins TRBV19 and TRBJ2-6; no clear D gene. The V end lost 7 bases, the J end lost 0 bases, and 7 bases lay between the germline ends. The CDR3 totals 14 residues. CDR1 is LNHDA and CDR2 is SQIVND in the germline V gene (reference sequence). CDR3 sequence (DNA): TGTGCCAGTACTCAGCTCTCTGGGGCCAACGTCCTGACTTTC. Residues: CASTQLSGANVLTF.

The gene calls are TRBV19 and TRBJ1-6; no definite D call. Per the germline V gene, CDR1 is LNHDA and CDR2 is SQIVND (reference sequence). V was trimmed by 7 bases and J by 3 bases, leaving 4 bases between them. This CDR3 region has 12 residues. This CDR3 is CASTGYNSPLHF. The CDR3 nucleotides read TGTGCCAGTACGGGCTATAATTCACCCCTCCACTTT.

This clone has a handful of counts. For the CDR3, the DNA is TGTGCCAGCAGCCACGACATGGGACCCCGGGGCTACACCTTC. Amino acid sequence: CASSHDMGPRGYTF. This chain joins TRBV4-2 and TRBJ1-2; D is possibly TRBD1 (5 bases). CDR3 length equals 14 residues. Germline lookup yields CDR1 LGHNA and CDR2 YNFKEQ. Trimming stripped 3 bases from V and 8 bases from J, with 16 bases between.

This clone turned up a few times. J is TRBJ1-5 and V is TRBV7-2; D uncertain. The CDR3 contains 14 residues. The germline gives CDR1 SGHTA, CDR2 FQGNSA. The V end lost 4 bases, the J end lost 2 bases, and 9 bases lay between the germline ends. The CDR3 nucleotides are TGTGCCAGCAGCTACGACGCGGGCAATCAGCCCCAGCATTTT. Translating gives CASSYDAGNQPQHF.

This sequence joins TRBV7-9 and TRBJ2-4; D is possibly TRBD1 (5 bases). CDR1 is SEHNR and CDR2 is FQNEAQ in the germline V gene (reference sequence). There are 16 residues in the CDR3. The ends were cut back, 1 base at V and 2 bases at J, with 12 bases in the middle. This CDR3 reads CASSLVQTGTKNIQYF. The CDR3 DNA follows: TGTGCCAGCAGCTTAGTCCAAACAGGAACCAAAAACATTCAGTACTTC. The variable domain in full, with the rest retrieved from reference TRBV7-9 and TRBJ2-4, is DTGVSQNPRHKITKRGQNVTFRCDPISEHNRLYWYRQTLGQGPEFLTYFQNEAQLEKSRLLSDRFSAERPKGSFSTLEIQRTEQGDSAMYLCASSLVQTGTKNIQYFGAGTRLSVL.

In its sample, this clone was seen a few times. The chain recombines TRBV9 with TRBJ1-1, with D possibly matching TRBD1 (6 bases). The germline V gene encodes CDR1 SGDLS and CDR2 YYNGEE. The CDR3 runs to 16 residues. Deletions cut 3 bases from V and 1 base from J, with 16 bases between. The CDR3 bases are TGTGCCAGCAGCGGACAGGCTGGGGATCCGAACACTGAAGCTTTCTTT. Translating it yields CASSGQAGDPNTEAFF.

The chain employs TRBV5-1 and TRBJ2-6; 7 bases are a match to TRBD1. With 2 bases clipped from V and 2 bases from J, the junction kept 1 base outside the gene matches. The CDR3 spans 15 residues. The germline CDR1 and CDR2 sequences are SGHRS and YFSETQ. The CDR3 DNA follows: TGCGCCAGCAGCTTTGGGACAGCTGGGGCCAACGTCCTGACTTTC. It specifies CASSFGTAGANVLTF.

This clone was detected only a few times. The CDR3 reads CAIRAGAYEQYF. In DNA, the CDR3 is TGTGCCATCAGGGCAGGTGCCTACGAGCAGTACTTC. V is TRBV10-3 and J is TRBJ2-7, with unresolved D. This CDR3 has 12 residues. V was cut by 6 bases and J by 2 bases, with 8 bases left in between. Germline V gives CDR1 ENHRY, CDR2 SYGVKD.

A few counts support this clone. V gene TRBV6-5 combines with J gene TRBJ1-5, with D possibly being TRBD1 (5 bases). This CDR3 has 13 amino acids. From germline, CDR1 is MNHEY and CDR2 SVGAGI. Trimming left V 6 bases short and J 6 bases short, with 12 bases between. CDR3 nucleotide sequence: TGTGCCAGCAGCCCAGGGTCGGGTCAGCCCCAGCATTTT. It specifies CASSPGSGQPQHF.

V and J are TRBV7-6 and TRBJ2-5; D not certain. The CDR3 runs to 13 residues. Trimming left V 3 bases short and J 1 base short, with 6 bases between. Germline V lookup: CDR1 SGHVS, CDR2 FNYEAQ. CDR3 region: CASSFGIQETQYF. The CDR3 DNA reads as TGTGCCAGCAGCTTTGGGATCCAAGAGACCCAGTACTTC.

This chain joins TRBV18 and TRBJ2-5; no definite D call. CDR3 length equals 12 residues. Germline CDR1 KGHSH, CDR2 LQKENI. Deletions cut 6 bases from V and 1 base from J, with 6 bases between. The chain's CDR3 is CASSNFQETQYF. In DNA form, the CDR3 reads TGTGCCAGCTCCAATTTCCAAGAGACCCAGTACTTC.

This clone has only a few counts. The rearrangement joins TRBV27 to TRBJ1-1; D uncertain. V shed 6 bases and J shed 1 base, with 15 bases lying between them. The CDR3 runs 15 residues. Germline loops: CDR1 MNHEY, CDR2 SMNVEV (reference sequence). The CDR3 sequence: CASSPYRLGNTEAFF. Written as DNA, the CDR3 is TGTGCCAGCAGCCCCTATAGGTTGGGGAACACTGAAGCTTTCTTT.

This clone was detected a few times. The genes are TRBV6-5 and TRBJ1-4; maybe TRBD1 (5 bases). Germline lookup yields CDR1 MNHEY and CDR2 SVGAGI. The CDR3 is 11 amino acids. The germline V and J ends were trimmed by 8 bases and 4 bases, with 5 bases remaining between them. CDR3 residues: CASGGNEKLFF. CDR3 in DNA: TGTGCCAGCGGGGGTAATGAAAAACTGTTTTTT.

This clone was picked up a small number of times. The chain combines TRBV28 with TRBJ1-5, with 10 bases matching TRBD1. Per germline, CDR1 MDHEN and CDR2 SYDVKM. The V and J ends lost 3 bases and 6 bases, in that order; junction bases with no gene match: 8. The CDR3 runs to 16 residues. Here the CDR3 reads CASSFSGQGSSQPQHF. The CDR3 DNA reads TGTGCCAGCAGTTTTTCGGGACAGGGGAGTTCTCAGCCCCAGCATTTT.

In this sample, this clone turned up a few times. The same CDR3 is also encoded by other DNA sequences in this sample. V is TRBV5-1 and J is TRBJ2-5; D uncertain. Between the trimmed V and J ends, which lost 1 base and 1 base, there was a span of 8 bases. Germline V lookup: CDR1 SGHRS, CDR2 YFSETQ. This CDR3 region has 14 residues. The CDR3 spells CASSLSASQETQYF. The CDR3 coding sequence is TGCGCCAGCAGCTTGTCGGCCTCCCAAGAGACCCAGTACTTC.

The rearrangement links TRBV28 to TRBJ1-2, with 8 bases fitting TRBD1. Per the germline V gene, CDR1 is MDHEN and CDR2 is SYDVKM. V dropped 7 bases and J dropped 6; count of bases not matched to a gene: 10. CDR3 length: 14 amino acids. CDR3 nucleotide sequence: TGTGCCAGCATCGAGCCATGGACAGGGAATGGCTACACCTTC. Translating it yields CASIEPWTGNGYTF.

The rearrangement uses TRBV27 and TRBJ2-7; TRBD2 matches at 9 bases. Germline V lookup: CDR1 MNHEY, CDR2 SMNVEV (reference sequence). This CDR3 has 15 amino acids. V lost 2 bases to trimming and J lost 4 bases; unmatched junction nucleotides: 6. The CDR3 is CASSLVASGNYEQYF. The CDR3 DNA sequence: TGTGCCAGCAGTTTAGTGGCTAGCGGGAATTACGAGCAGTACTTC.

J is TRBJ2-1 and V is TRBV18; the D gene is possibly TRBD1 (5 bases). The V end was cut by 8 bases, the J end by 0 bases, with 14 bases between. CDR1 is KGHSH and CDR2 is LQKENI in the germline V gene. CDR3 length: 15 residues. Here the CDR3 DNA reads TGTGCCAGCAGACGACAGCCTGGCTCCTACAATGAGCAGTTCTTC. Protein sequence: CASRRQPGSYNEQFF.

The gene calls are TRBV18 and TRBJ1-6; 7 bases align to TRBD1. After removal of 3 bases from V and 1 base from J, the junction contained 6 bases not matched to a gene. CDR3 size: 17 residues. Germline V lookup: CDR1 KGHSH, CDR2 LQKENI. CDR3 DNA: TGTGCCAGCTCACCCTGGACAGGAGGATCCTATAATTCACCCCTCCACTTT. Its protein product is CASSPWTGGSYNSPLHF.

The chain employs TRBV4-3 and TRBJ2-2; TRBD2 matches 9 bases. The CDR3 is 18 residues long. The germline V gene has CDR1 LGHNA and CDR2 YSLEER. V shed 3 bases, J shed 8 bases, and the junction held 16 bases outside the gene matches. CDR3 loop: CASSHLGAGGRDRGELFF. Written as DNA, the CDR3 is TGCGCCAGCAGCCACCTTGGGGCCGGCGGGAGGGATAGAGGGGAGCTGTTTTTT.

This clone was picked up a small number of times. The V call is TRBV6-6, the J call TRBJ1-2; TRBD1 might be the D (5 bases). Germline loops: CDR1 MNHNY, CDR2 SVGAGI (reference sequence). V gave up 3 bases and J gave up 4 bases, with 15 bases separating them. The CDR3 is made up of 15 amino acids. The DNA of the CDR3 is TGTGCCAGCAGTTATTTACAGGCCGGGGGCTATGGCTACACCTTC. Its protein is CASSYLQAGGYGYTF.

The V gene is TRBV7-2, the J gene TRBJ2-1; 8 nucleotides match TRBD2. The CDR3 sequence is 15 residues long. Germline loops: CDR1 SGHTA, CDR2 FQGNSA. With 5 bases clipped from V and 2 bases from J, the junction kept 5 bases outside the gene matches. CDR3 sequence reads: CASSILAGPYNEQFF. The CDR3 nucleotides read TGTGCCAGCAGCATCCTAGCGGGTCCCTACAATGAGCAGTTCTTC.

The chain uses TRBV6-5 and TRBJ1-1; TRBD1 matches 8 bases. Looked up from germline, CDR1 is MNHEY and CDR2 is SVGAGI. The CDR3 totals 16 residues. V lost 0 bases and J lost 11; bases outside the gene matches: 14. CDR3 bases: TGTGCCAGCAGTTACTCGACTGGGACAGGCATAATGGGGGCTTTCTTT. Residues: CASSYSTGTGIMGAFF.

The chain carries TRBV6-5 and TRBJ2-1; 13 nucleotides align to TRBD2. The length of the CDR3 is 14 residues. The germline V gene has CDR1 MNHEY and CDR2 SVGAGI. V shed 7 bases and J 6 bases; nucleotides not matched to a gene: 3. Here the CDR3 reads CASIRLAGGNEQFF. The CDR3 DNA sequence: TGTGCCAGCATCCGACTAGCGGGGGGCAATGAGCAGTTCTTC.

Only a few counts were recorded for this clone. CDR3 residues: CASSFSGLYQGRTSFTDTQYF. Written as DNA, the CDR3 is TGTGCCAGTAGTTTTAGCGGCCTCTATCAGGGAAGGACATCATTCACAGATACGCAGTATTTT. The gene calls are TRBV19 and TRBJ2-3; D might be TRBD2 (6 bases). CDR3 length: 21 amino acids. CDR1 is LNHDA and CDR2 is SQIVND in the germline V gene (reference sequence). The V and J ends lost 5 bases and 2 bases respectively, with 32 bases between them.

This chain connects TRBV15 to TRBJ2-1, with 11 bases aligning to TRBD1. The CDR3 sequence is 18 residues long. V lost 9 bases and J lost 8; bases outside the gene matches: 21. Per germline, CDR1 LNHNV and CDR2 YYDKDF (reference sequence). Here the CDR3 reads CATTTGQLGTGGGDEQFF. CDR3 nucleotide sequence: TGTGCCACAACCACGGGCCAGCTAGGGACAGGGGGTGGGGATGAGCAGTTCTTC.

This clone has just a few counts. V and J are TRBV6-6 and TRBJ1-2, with TRBD1 as a possible D gene (6 bases). The V gene lost 6 bases and the J gene lost 8 bases, with 16 bases spanning the gap. Germline CDR1 MNHNY, CDR2 SVGAGI (reference sequence). This CDR3 is built from 13 residues. The CDR3 DNA is TGTGCCAGCAGGGGACCGGACAGCAAAGGCTACACCTTC. It codes for CASRGPDSKGYTF.

This chain uses TRBV5-1 with TRBJ2-7; D call uncertain. The germline V and J ends were trimmed by 0 bases and 6 bases, with 13 bases remaining between them. Germline V lookup: CDR1 SGHRS, CDR2 YFSETQ. There are 14 residues in the CDR3. In nucleotides, the CDR3 is TGCGCCAGCAGCTTGGACCTCAAAGCTAGCGAGCAGTACTTC. It codes for CASSLDLKASEQYF.

To note about this clone: The sample carries other DNA sequences with the same CDR3. This chain joins TRBV6-5 and TRBJ2-7; D call uncertain. The CDR3 contains 12 residues. In germline, CDR1 is MNHEY, CDR2 SVGAGI. The V end lost 2 bases, the J end lost 2 bases, and 4 bases lay between the germline ends. Written as DNA, the CDR3 is TGTGCCAGCAGTTACGGGCCCTACGAGCAGTACTTC. Translating it yields CASSYGPYEQYF.

In this sample, this clone turned up a few times. The genes are TRBV4-1 and TRBJ2-3, with 9 bases identical to TRBD2. V trimming: 1 base; J trimming: 3 bases; junction bases outside the gene matches: 5. The CDR3 sequence is 16 residues long. Germline-derived CDR1 and CDR2 are MGHRA and YSYEKL. CDR3 in DNA: TGCGCCAGCAGCCAAGTTTTGCGGGGGGGTACAGATACGCAGTATTTT. Protein sequence: CASSQVLRGGTDTQYF.